This is a list of T cell receptor beta chains from one sample in a study of a mutant IDH1 vaccine in newly diagnosed glioma. Only in-frame clones appear in the TCRdb table, and some are missing; sequencing was by immunoSEQ multiplex PCR. The sample includes just under 45,000 clones, 80% to 95% of them seen just once. These receptors lack a known antigen. This material consisted of PBMCs, taken from a glioma patient whose treatment included an IDH1 peptide vaccine. The receptors stem from a middle-aged man with glioma. Each CDR3 is given with its conserved first and last residue. The order of the fields is J gene, D gene, V gene, clone size, CDR3 DNA, CDR3 protein. A D gene is named only where the DNA matches it firmly. Clone size is not always given. Where it is, it says once, few, many or a class for expanded clones.

J: TRBJ2-1
D: TRBD2
V: TRBV6-1
size: NA
DNA: TGTGCCAGCAAATCGGGGGGACGCGCCAACAATGAGCAGTTCTTC
CDR3: CASKSGGRANNEQFF

J: TRBJ2-7
D: NA
V: TRBV6-1
size: NA
DNA: TGTGCCAGCAGCCCGAGGCCGGGCGGTCTAGAGCAGTACTTC
CDR3: CASSPRPGGLEQYF

J: TRBJ1-2
D: NA
V: TRBV27
size: NA
DNA: TGTGCCAGCAGTCCCCGATCCTCCTATGGCTACACCTTC
CDR3: CASSPRSSYGYTF

J: TRBJ2-3
D: NA
V: TRBV30
size: NA
DNA: TGTGCCTGGAGTAGGGACTCAGATACGCAGTATTTT
CDR3: CAWSRDSDTQYF

J: TRBJ1-5
D: NA
V: TRBV5-1
size: NA
DNA: TGCGCCAGCAGCTTTGGTTCGGGGGTTGGTGTCCATCAGCCCCAGCATTTT
CDR3: CASSFGSGVGVHQPQHF

J: TRBJ2-4
D: TRBD2
V: TRBV5-1
size: NA
DNA: TGCGCCAGCAGCTTGGTATGGACTAGCGGGGGGGATTTAGCCAAAAACATTCAGTACTTC
CDR3: CASSLVWTSGGDLAKNIQYF

J: TRBJ2-1
D: NA
V: TRBV27
size: NA
DNA: TGTGCCAGCACGAGTGCTAATGAGCAGTTCTTC
CDR3: CASTSANEQFF

J: TRBJ2-2
D: NA
V: TRBV5-1
size: NA
DNA: TGCGCCAGCAGCCAACGGATAGGCCCCGGGGAGCTGTTTTTT
CDR3: CASSQRIGPGELFF

J: TRBJ1-1
D: NA
V: TRBV27
size: NA
DNA: TGTGCCAGCAGTTTTCGAAGCGAGAACACTGAAGCTTTCTTT
CDR3: CASSFRSENTEAFF

J: TRBJ1-3
D: NA
V: TRBV28
size: NA
DNA: TGTGCCAGCAGTTTGGGGGGCCTCCTCTCTGGAAACACCATATATTTT
CDR3: CASSLGGLLSGNTIYF

J: TRBJ2-7
D: TRBD2
V: TRBV2
size: NA
DNA: TGTGCCAGCAGACCTCGGACTAGCGGAGGGGGCGAGCAGTACTTC
CDR3: CASRPRTSGGGEQYF

J: TRBJ1-5
D: NA
V: TRBV29-1
size: NA
DNA: TGCAGCGTTCAACAGAATAGCAATCAGCCCCAGCATTTT
CDR3: CSVQQNSNQPQHF

J: TRBJ1-2
D: NA
V: TRBV5-8
size: NA
DNA: TGTGCCAGCAGCTTGGACAGGCATGGCTACACCTTC
CDR3: CASSLDRHGYTF

J: TRBJ1-2
D: NA
V: TRBV7-2
size: NA
DNA: TGTGCCAGCAGCTTAGATGGTCAGCAGCGCTACACCTTC
CDR3: CASSLDGQQRYTF

J: TRBJ2-5
D: NA
V: TRBV1
size: medium-sized
DNA: TGCACCAGCAGGGGCGGGACTAGCGGGAGAAGGGGAGAGACCCAGTACTTC
CDR3: CTSRGGTSGRRGETQYF

J: TRBJ2-7
D: NA
V: TRBV5-5
size: NA
DNA: TGTGCCAGCAGCCAAGATAGTCGGGAATCCTACGAGCAGTACTTC
CDR3: CASSQDSRESYEQYF

J: TRBJ1-2
D: NA
V: TRBV20-1
size: NA
DNA: TGCAGTGCTAGGAACCCTAATGGCTACACCTTC
CDR3: CSARNPNGYTF

J: TRBJ2-5
D: TRBD2
V: TRBV6-5
size: once
DNA: TGTGCCAGTGGCGGGGGGGGCTCGACCCAGTACTTC
CDR3: CASGGGGSTQYF

J: TRBJ2-5
D: TRBD2
V: TRBV4-3
size: once
DNA: TGCGCCAGCAGCCAAGATTGGACTAGCGGTGAGACCCAGTACTTC
CDR3: CASSQDWTSGETQYF

J: TRBJ2-2
D: NA
V: TRBV5-1
size: NA
DNA: TGCGCCAGCAGCTTAGGAGGGGTCACCGGGGAGCTGTTTTTT
CDR3: CASSLGGVTGELFF

J: TRBJ2-7
D: NA
V: TRBV21-1
size: NA
DNA: TGTGCCAGCAGCAAGGGAAGGGACTACGAGCAGTACTTC
CDR3: CASSKGRDYEQYF

J: TRBJ2-7
D: NA
V: TRBV5-1
size: NA
DNA: TGCGCCAGCAGCTTGCAGGGGTCAATCTTGACCTACGAGCAGTACTTC
CDR3: CASSLQGSILTYEQYF

J: TRBJ1-5
D: TRBD1
V: TRBV9
size: NA
DNA: TGTGCCAGCAGCGTAACAGGGGCGGGTATTAGCAATCAGCCCCAGCATTTT
CDR3: CASSVTGAGISNQPQHF

J: TRBJ2-7
D: NA
V: TRBV5-8
size: once
DNA: TGTGCCAGCAGCTCTTACGGGGTGCTTGGTGAGCAGTACTTC
CDR3: CASSSYGVLGEQYF

J: TRBJ1-5
D: NA
V: TRBV2
size: NA
DNA: TGTGCCAGCAGTGAAGGGCGGTCTAACAATCAGCCCCAGCATTTT
CDR3: CASSEGRSNNQPQHF

J: TRBJ2-2
D: TRBD1
V: TRBV5-4
size: NA
DNA: TGTGCCAGCAGCTCCCGGGACAGGGTTGCCGGGGAGCTGTTTTTT
CDR3: CASSSRDRVAGELFF

J: TRBJ2-1
D: NA
V: TRBV2
size: NA
DNA: TGTGCCAGCACCTATGTCCCATACAATGAGCAGTTCTTC
CDR3: CASTYVPYNEQFF

J: TRBJ2-5
D: TRBD1
V: TRBV7-2
size: NA
DNA: TGTGCCAGCAGCCCACAGGGGTTTCAGGCCCAGTACTTC
CDR3: CASSPQGFQAQYF

J: TRBJ1-5
D: NA
V: TRBV2
size: NA
DNA: TGTGCCAGCAGTGAAGCAGATGAGCGCAATCAGCCCCAGCATTTT
CDR3: CASSEADERNQPQHF